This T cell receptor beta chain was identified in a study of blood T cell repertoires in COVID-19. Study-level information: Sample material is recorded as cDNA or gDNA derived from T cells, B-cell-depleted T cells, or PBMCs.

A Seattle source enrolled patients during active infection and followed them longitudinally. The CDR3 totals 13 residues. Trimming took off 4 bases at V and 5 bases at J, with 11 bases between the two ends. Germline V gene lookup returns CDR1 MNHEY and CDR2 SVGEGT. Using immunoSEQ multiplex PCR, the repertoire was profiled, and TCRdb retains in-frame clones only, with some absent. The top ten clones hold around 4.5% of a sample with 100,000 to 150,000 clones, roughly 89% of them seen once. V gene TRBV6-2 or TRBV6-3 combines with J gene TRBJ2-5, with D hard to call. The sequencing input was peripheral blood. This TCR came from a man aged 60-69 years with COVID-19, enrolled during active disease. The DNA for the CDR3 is TGTGCCAGCAGTTTCAGCTCCGGGGAGACCCAGTACTTC. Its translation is CASSFSSGETQYF.